The 23 T cell receptor beta chains below were found in one sample sequenced in a study of technical replicates of blood from a few donors. Profiled with immunoSEQ multiplex PCR; TCRdb holds only in-frame clones, not every one. The sample has about 100,000 clones, approximately 95% seen once. The sequencing sample was made of T cells isolated from PBMCs. These TCRs come from a human donor in good health.

The rearrangement joins TRBV19 to TRBJ1-1, with 9 bases lining up with TRBD1. This CDR3 comprises 16 residues. The germline CDR1 and CDR2 sequences are LNHDA and SQIVND (reference sequence). J gave up 5 bases and V 7 bases, and 14 bases lay outside the gene matches. DNA for the CDR3: TGTGCCAGTACCGGGGACAGGGTACCAGGAGGTACTGAAGCTTTCTTT. This sequence encodes CASTGDRVPGGTEAFF.

This clone appeared once. The V call is TRBV11-2, the J call TRBJ2-7; TRBD1 might be the D (6 bases). Per the germline V gene, CDR1 is SGHAT and CDR2 is FQNNGV. The V end was cut by 4 bases, the J end by 3 bases, with 13 bases between. CDR3 length: 14 amino acids. The CDR3 loop is CASSSQGLGYEQYF. The CDR3, as DNA: TGTGCCAGCAGCTCGCAGGGGTTAGGCTACGAGCAGTACTTC.

This CDR3 reads CSVPHRGGGYTF. Written as DNA, the CDR3 is TGCAGCGTTCCTCACCGGGGTGGTGGCTACACCTTC. This chain connects TRBV29-1 to TRBJ1-2, with unresolved D. This CDR3 spans 12 amino acids. The germline V gene encodes CDR1 SQVTM and CDR2 ANQGSEA. V gave up 5 bases and J gave up 7 bases, with 14 bases separating them.

The J gene is TRBJ2-7, the V gene TRBV7-2, with a possible D match to TRBD1 (5 bases). Germline CDR1 and CDR2: SGHTA and FQGNSA. The V end lost 6 bases, the J end lost 4 bases, and 19 bases lay between the germline ends. CDR3 length equals 15 residues. The DNA for the CDR3 is TGTGCCAGCAGAACAAAGGGGTTGCAGGTGTACGAGCAGTACTTC. As protein: CASRTKGLQVYEQYF.

The rearrangement uses TRBV4-1 and TRBJ2-7, with a possible D match to TRBD2 (5 bases). Germline V gives CDR1 MGHRA, CDR2 YSYEKL. This CDR3 is built from 17 residues. V lost 2 bases, J lost 2 bases, and 19 bases lay in between. The CDR3 reads CASSQSSEGLRTYEQYF. CDR3 nucleotide sequence: TGCGCCAGCAGCCAATCCTCCGAGGGCTTAAGGACCTACGAGCAGTACTTC.

The rearrangement links TRBV6-5 to TRBJ2-7; D is possibly TRBD1 (5 bases). The germline V gene encodes CDR1 MNHEY and CDR2 SVGAGI. The CDR3 extends over 11 amino acids. V was clipped by 6 bases and J by 6 bases, with 9 bases between them. This CDR3 reads CASSRQSEQYF. In DNA form, the CDR3 reads TGTGCCAGCAGCCGACAGTCCGAGCAGTACTTC.

The chain uses TRBV30 and TRBJ2-3; 7 bases map to TRBD2. The CDR3 consists of 15 residues. CDR1 is GTSNPN, CDR2 SVGIG, per germline (reference sequence). The junction had 9 bases not matched to a gene; V was cut back by 0 bases and J by 6 bases. The CDR3 reads CAWSVQAGLRDTQYF. The CDR3 coding sequence is TGTGCCTGGAGTGTACAAGCGGGATTGAGGGATACGCAGTATTTT.

V is TRBV10-3 and J is TRBJ2-1; no definite D call. Trimming stripped 0 bases from V and 5 bases from J, with 5 bases between. The germline V gene encodes CDR1 ENHRY and CDR2 SYGVKD. The CDR3 covers 13 residues. For the CDR3, the DNA is TGTGCCATCAGTGAGTCACATAACAATGAGCAGTTCTTC. The encoded protein is CAISESHNNEQFF.

This chain connects TRBV9 to TRBJ1-5; a possible D gene is TRBD1 (5 bases). The V gene lost 3 bases and the J gene lost 0 bases, with 7 bases spanning the gap. CDR3 length equals 14 residues. Germline CDR1 and CDR2: SGDLS and YYNGEE. CDR3 nucleotide sequence: TGTGCCAGCAGCGGACAGAATAGCAATCAGCCCCAGCATTTT. This codes for CASSGQNSNQPQHF.

This rearrangement joins TRBV10-3 to TRBJ1-3; 7 bases are shared with TRBD1. With 6 bases clipped from V and 3 bases from J, the junction kept 2 bases outside the gene matches. The CDR3 runs 13 residues. Germline V lookup: CDR1 ENHRY, CDR2 SYGVKD. Written as DNA, the CDR3 is TGTGCCATCAGCGACAGGGATGGAAACACCATATATTTT. Translated: CAISDRDGNTIYF.

This sequence joins TRBV28 and TRBJ1-5; D gene unclear. This CDR3 is built from 14 residues. The ends were cut back, 3 bases at V and 5 bases at J, with 11 bases in the middle. Per germline, CDR1 MDHEN and CDR2 SYDVKM. CDR3 nucleotides: TGTGCCAGCAGTTTGGTTGGGAGGTATCAGCCCCAGCATTTT. The encoded protein is CASSLVGRYQPQHF.

This sequence joins TRBV6-1 and TRBJ2-5, with D possibly matching TRBD2 (6 bases). CDR3 length: 14 amino acids. V was cut by 5 bases and J by 0 bases, with 10 bases left in between. Per the germline V gene, CDR1 is MNHNS and CDR2 is SASEGT. The CDR3 region has the DNA TGTGCCAGCAGTATGAGCGGGTACCAAGAGACCCAGTACTTC. Translation: CASSMSGYQETQYF.

The gene calls are TRBV27 and TRBJ2-3; D not certain. The V and J ends lost 5 bases and 0 bases respectively, with 9 bases between them. The CDR3 has 14 amino acids. Germline V CDR1 and CDR2: MNHEY, SMNVEV (reference sequence). This CDR3 is CASSANPSTDTQYF. For the CDR3, the DNA is TGTGCCAGCAGTGCGAACCCTAGCACAGATACGCAGTATTTT.

The chain joins TRBV19 to TRBJ2-3, with 14 nucleotides matching TRBD2. The CDR3 contains 16 residues. Unmatched junction bases numbered 4, after V lost 6 bases and J lost 2 bases. From germline, CDR1 is LNHDA and CDR2 SQIVND (reference sequence). The DNA for the CDR3 is TGTGCCAGTAGGGGACTAGCGGGAGCCCACACAGATACGCAGTATTTT. Translated, it gives CASRGLAGAHTDTQYF.

The V gene is TRBV7-6, the J gene TRBJ1-1; 7 bases are shared with TRBD1. The germline V gene has CDR1 SGHVS and CDR2 FNYEAQ. The ends lost 5 bases at V and 11 bases at J; junction bases unmatched: 11. CDR3 length: 13 amino acids. CDR3 amino acids: CASSPGQGGAAFF. CDR3 DNA sequence: TGTGCCAGCAGCCCCGGCCAGGGGGGTGCGGCTTTCTTT.

This clone showed up just once. The CDR3 bases are TGTGCCAGCACCTTACTGACGGAGGGCAATCAGCCCCAGCATTTT. This sequence encodes CASTLLTEGNQPQHF. V and J are TRBV6-6 and TRBJ1-5; D gene ambiguous. The germline CDR1 and CDR2 sequences are MNHNY and SVGAGI (reference sequence). The CDR3 has 15 residues. V lost 7 bases to trimming and J lost 2 bases, with 15 bases between them.

This sequence joins TRBV18 and TRBJ1-1; 9 bases agree with TRBD1. The J segment lost 0 bases and the V segment lost 1 base, leaving 3 bases of the junction unmatched. The CDR3 is 16 amino acids. Germline V gives CDR1 KGHSH, CDR2 LQKENI. The CDR3 loop reads CASSPRQGGLNTEAFF. The DNA for the CDR3 is TGTGCCAGCTCACCACGACAGGGGGGCCTGAACACTGAAGCTTTCTTT.

The V gene is TRBV27, the J gene TRBJ1-5, with a weak D call TRBD1 (6 bases). With 8 bases removed from V and 1 base from J, the gap between germline ends came to 15 bases. This CDR3 region has 15 residues. Per germline, CDR1 MNHEY and CDR2 SMNVEV (reference sequence). Here the CDR3 reads CASGFPGASNQPQHF. The CDR3 region has the DNA TGTGCCAGCGGGTTTCCAGGGGCCAGCAATCAGCCCCAGCATTTT.

This clone occurred once. This chain connects TRBV7-9 to TRBJ1-2; the match to TRBD1 covers 9 bases. The germline V gene has CDR1 SEHNR and CDR2 FQNEAQ (reference sequence). The CDR3 covers 15 residues. V shed 0 bases and J 5 bases; nucleotides not matched to a gene: 4. This CDR3 is CASSLAWDRDYGYTF. The CDR3 nucleotides are TGTGCCAGCAGCTTAGCTTGGGACAGGGATTATGGCTACACCTTC.

The rearrangement joins TRBV15 to TRBJ1-1; D uncertain. The germline gives CDR1 LNHNV, CDR2 YYDKDF (reference sequence). V lost 0 bases, J lost 7 bases, and 6 bases lay in between. The CDR3 totals 12 residues. The CDR3 reads CATSRDEGEAFF. CDR3 bases: TGTGCCACCAGCAGAGATGAGGGTGAAGCTTTCTTT.

This chain links TRBV7-3 with TRBJ2-1; D is possibly TRBD2 (6 bases). The germline V and J ends were trimmed by 1 base and 3 bases, with 13 bases remaining between them. The CDR3 has 16 residues. In germline, CDR1 is SGHTA, CDR2 FQGTGA. The CDR3 spells CASSLNSGGVYNEQFF. Here the CDR3 DNA reads TGTGCCAGCAGCTTAAACAGTGGCGGGGTCTACAATGAGCAGTTCTTC. Full variable domain (missing parts from reference TRBV7-3 and TRBJ2-1): GAGVSQTPSNKVTEKGKYVELRCDPISGHTALYWYRQSLGQGPEFLIYFQGTGAADDSGLPNDRFFAVRPEGSVSTLKIQRTERGDSAVYLCASSLNSGGVYNEQFFGPGTRLTVL.

The V call is TRBV28, the J call TRBJ1-2; D may be TRBD1 (6 bases). Per the germline V gene, CDR1 is MDHEN and CDR2 is SYDVKM. Trimming cost V 3 bases and J 6 bases, with 20 bases left between them. This CDR3 has 16 amino acids. CDR3 sequence: CASSFPGQPGEHGYTF. DNA for the CDR3: TGTGCCAGCAGTTTTCCCGGACAGCCCGGAGAACATGGCTACACCTTC.

The V and J genes are TRBV5-1 and TRBJ1-4, with 7 bases aligning to TRBD1. The CDR3 spans 20 residues. In germline, CDR1 is SGHRS, CDR2 YFSETQ. The V segment lost 4 bases and the J segment 8 bases; nucleotides outside the gene matches: 26. The chain's CDR3 is CASSLGSLRDSQTIREKLFF. CDR3 bases: TGCGCCAGCAGCCTTGGCAGTCTAAGGGACAGTCAGACCATCCGGGAAAAACTGTTTTTT.